This TCR beta chain emerged from a study of CD8 T cells in Susac syndrome. The study sequenced TCR beta in blood CD8+ and CD4+ T cells. Relapsing-remitting disease, either stable or active, was present in the multiple sclerosis controls, who were treatment-naive patients. TEMRA cells underwent FACS enrichment and CD8+ and CD4+ T cells underwent negative isolation. RNA was extracted with the RNeasy kit, and a quantity of about 0.45 to 1 ug was reverse transcribed using random hexamers. TCR beta CDR3 was amplified by immunoSEQ covering 54 Vbeta and 13 Jbeta. TCRdb called the immunoSEQ multiplex PCR reads again in MiXCR, with one record for every CDR3 protein. The sample consists of 160,000 or so distinct CDR3 sequences, 85% to 95% of them appearing once. V lost 0 bases and J lost 6, with 2 bases in between. CDR3 length: 12 amino acids. CDR1 is LGHDT and CDR2 is YNNKEL in the germline V gene (reference sequence).

Sequencing was performed on CD8+ T cells from PBMCs. The TCR originated in a human donor with multiple sclerosis. The chain couples TRBV3-1 to TRBJ2-2; D uncertain. The CDR3 loop reads CASSQDSGELFF. Here the CDR3 DNA reads TGTGCCAGCAGCCAAGACTCCGGGGAGCTGTTTTTT.